A selection of T cell receptor beta chains follows, all from one sample in a study of Graves' ophthalmopathy and Graves' hyperthyroidism. TCRdb used MiXCR to reprocess the multiplex PCR reads, holding one entry per CDR3 protein. The table has some 1.1 million distinct CDR3 sequences, less than 45% seen once. Input material: peripheral blood or thyroid tissue (not recorded which). All receptors come from an adult man with Graves' hyperthyroidism. Each CDR3 is given with its conserved first and last residue. A D gene is named only where the DNA matches it firmly. Some rows mark clone size as missing; the rest say once, few, many or name a class of expanded clone.

>.|TRBV19|TRBD2|TRBJ2-5
TGTGCCAGTAGTATAGATTCGTCGACTAGCGGGATGGGAGAGACCCAGTACTTC
CASSIDSSTSGMGETQYF
>.|TRBV6-6|.|TRBJ2-5
TGTGCCGGCAGTGGGACGAGCGGCCAAGAGACCCAGTACTTC
CAGSGTSGQETQYF
>.|TRBV9|TRBD2|TRBJ2-5
TGTGCCAGCAGAGGAGGAATGGCGGGAGCAGAGACCCAGTACTTC
CASRGGMAGAETQYF
>.|TRBV24-1|TRBD1|TRBJ1-2
TGTGCCACCAGTGATGGGACAGGGGATGGCTACACCTTC
CATSDGTGDGYTF
>.|TRBV7-9|.|TRBJ1-1
TGTGCCAGCAGAACCGGCTTTGTGAACACTGAAGCTTTCTTT
CASRTGFVNTEAFF
>.|TRBV29-1|.|TRBJ2-5
TGCAGCGTTGGGCCGGTAGGGGAGACCCAGTACTTC
CSVGPVGETQYF
>.|TRBV6-5|.|TRBJ1-1
TGTGCCAGCAGTTACTCTAACAGCCCGGGCACTGAAGCTTTCTTT
CASSYSNSPGTEAFF
>.|TRBV12-3/TRBV12-4|.|TRBJ2-7
TGTGCCAGCAGTTTTCTAAAATACGAGCAGTACTTC
CASSFLKYEQYF
>.|TRBV29-1|.|TRBJ2-6
TGCAGCGTCAAAAGACAGTCACCCTACGTCCTGACTTTC
CSVKRQSPYVLTF
>.|TRBV28|.|TRBJ1-6
TGTGCCAGCAGTGCCTCGCCCGGGGGACCCCTCCACTTT
CASSASPGGPLHF
>.|TRBV11-2|TRBD2|TRBJ2-2
TGTGCCAGCAGCGCAGGCTGGACTAGCGGGGCCGGGGAGCTGTTTTTT
CASSAGWTSGAGELFF
>.|TRBV11-2|.|TRBJ1-1
TGTGCCTGGAGTGTACCCCCTTCCAAAGTGAACACTGAAGCTTTCTTT
CAWSVPPSKVNTEAFF
>many|TRBV20-1|TRBD2|TRBJ2-2
TGCAGTGCTAGAGATCTGGCGGGAGGTGAAACCGGGGAGCTGTTTTTT
CSARDLAGGETGELFF
>many|TRBV7-2|TRBD1|TRBJ1-2
TGTGCCAGCAGCTATACGGGACAGGGATATGGCTACACCTTC
CASSYTGQGYGYTF
>many|TRBV7-6|.|TRBJ1-4
TGTGCCAGCAGCTTACAGGGGTCAACTAATGAAAAACTGTTTTTT
CASSLQGSTNEKLFF
>once|TRBV7-3|TRBD1|TRBJ1-2
TGTGCCAGCAGCCTAACCGCGGGACAGGGGGCGAAGGGCTACACCTTC
CASSLTAGQGAKGYTF
>many|TRBV9|.|TRBJ2-5
TGTGCCAGCAGCAGGACAGCTCAAGAGACCCAGTACTTC
CASSRTAQETQYF
>.|TRBV7-2|TRBD1|TRBJ2-7
TGTGCCAGCAGCCAGGGACAGGGGCCTGGATGGGTGCAGTACTTC
CASSQGQGPGWVQYF
>many|TRBV4-1|.|TRBJ1-5
TGCGCCAGCAGCCAAGGCAGGGGCCACCAGCCCCAGCATTTT
CASSQGRGHQPQHF
>many|TRBV19|.|TRBJ1-5
TGTGCCAGTAGTACGTCGGAATCGCTTCGAGGTCCGCATTTT
CASSTSESLRGPHF
>few|TRBV25-1|.|TRBJ1-1
TGTGCCAGCGTCCCTCGGGCGGGTGAAGCTTTCTTT
CASVPRAGEAFF
>.|TRBV28|.|TRBJ1-1
TGTGCCAGCAAGGGGCAGGGTGCCACTGAAGCTTTCTTT
CASKGQGATEAFF
>.|TRBV11-1|.|TRBJ2-6
TGTGAGTTCGAATTGTCCGCCACCTCTGGGGCCAACGTCCTGACTTTC
CEFELSATSGANVLTF
>.|TRBV10-3|TRBD1|TRBJ1-1
TGTGCCTACACGGACAGGTGGGGTGGGAACACTGAAGCTTTCTTT
CAYTDRWGGNTEAFF
>.|TRBV24-1|TRBD1|TRBJ2-5
TGTGCCACCAGTGATAGGGGGCACCCACAAGAGACCCAGTACTTC
CATSDRGHPQETQYF
>.|TRBV4-1|.|TRBJ1-4
TGCGCCAGCAGCCGAGTTGCCCGGGATGAAAAACTGTTTTTT
CASSRVARDEKLFF
>many|TRBV7-8|.|TRBJ1-1
TGTGCCAGCAGCTTAAATCCCGCGAGGACTGAAGCTTTCTTT
CASSLNPARTEAFF
>many|TRBV5-8|TRBD2|TRBJ2-7
TGTGCCAGCAGCCCCCTATGGCTAGCGGGACCCATCGAGCAGTACTTC
CASSPLWLAGPIEQYF
>.|TRBV5-6|.|TRBJ2-7
TGTGCCAGCACCACAGGGTTTTTATCACTCGAGCGGTACTTC
CASTTGFLSLERYF
>.|TRBV15|TRBD1|TRBJ1-1
TGTGCCACCAGCAGAGTTACCGACAGGGCTACTGAAGCTTTCTTT
CATSRVTDRATEAFF
>few|TRBV29-1|.|TRBJ1-1
TGCAGCGTTGAAGGTGGGGGGATCGACACTGAAGCTTTCTTT
CSVEGGGIDTEAFF
>.|TRBV24-1|.|TRBJ2-3
TGTGCCACCAGTGATTTGCAGGTCAGCACAGATACGCAGTATTTT
CATSDLQVSTDTQYF
>many|TRBV9|.|TRBJ2-7
TGTGCCAGCAGCCCTCGGGACTTGAACTCCTACGAGCAGTACTTC
CASSPRDLNSYEQYF
>.|TRBV20-1|.|TRBJ1-6
TGCAGTGCTAGAGATGGGAGAGGCTCCTATAATTCACCCCTCCACTTT
CSARDGRGSYNSPLHF
>.|TRBV6-6|TRBD1|TRBJ2-5
TGTGCCAGCAGTAGACAGACAGGGGGTGAGGAGACCCAGTACTTC
CASSRQTGGEETQYF
>few|TRBV10-2|TRBD1|TRBJ1-2
TGCGCCAGCAGTGAAGGGACAGGGGATTCTGGTTATGGCTACACCTTC
CASSEGTGDSGYGYTF
>.|TRBV2|TRBD1|TRBJ2-7
TGTGCCAGCAGCTCTACTCAGGGCAGGGGGAACGAGCAGTACTTC
CASSSTQGRGNEQYF
>.|TRBV29-1|.|TRBJ1-1
TGCAGCTTAGGTGTCACTGAAGCTTTCTTT
CSLGVTEAFF
>few|TRBV7-9|.|TRBJ2-5
TGTGCCAGCAGCTTTCCGGGGTCACCTGTCGAAGAGACCCAGTACTTC
CASSFPGSPVEETQYF
>.|TRBV7-8|.|TRBJ2-5
TGTGCCAGCAGCTTAGAGAGGGGCAGCTACCAAGAGACCCAGTACTTC
CASSLERGSYQETQYF
>.|TRBV12-3/TRBV12-4|.|TRBJ1-4
TGTGCCAGCAGCCAAGGACAGAACACTGAAAAACTGTTTTTT
CASSQGQNTEKLFF
>many|TRBV7-9|TRBD1|TRBJ1-2
TGTGCCAGCAGCTCCGCCCCAGGGGGCGCCTATGGCTACACCTTC
CASSSAPGGAYGYTF
>.|TRBV5-8|.|TRBJ1-5
TGTGCCAGCAGCGGGGGACACTTCAATCAGCCCCAGCATTTT
CASSGGHFNQPQHF
>.|TRBV25-1|.|TRBJ1-2
TGTGCCAGCAGACGGGCAGGGAGGATAAACTATGGCTACACCTTC
CASRRAGRINYGYTF
>few|TRBV2|.|TRBJ1-6
TGTGCCAGCAGTGTTAACAATAATTCACCCCTCCACTTT
CASSVNNNSPLHF
>.|TRBV7-9|.|TRBJ1-1
TGTGCCAGCAGCCTCAGCCGGACGAGCAACACTGAAGCTTTCTTT
CASSLSRTSNTEAFF
>.|TRBV14|.|TRBJ2-7
TGTGCCAGCCGCACGGGCAGGGCCCTCTCCTACGAGCAGTACTTC
CASRTGRALSYEQYF
>many|TRBV5-1|.|TRBJ2-2
TGCGCCAGCAGCTTATTTGTCGACGGGGAGCTGTTTTTT
CASSLFVDGELFF
>many|TRBV12-3/TRBV12-4|.|TRBJ1-5
TGTGCCAGCAGTTTTACGGGTTGGAATCAGCCCCAGCATTTT
CASSFTGWNQPQHF
>.|TRBV7-2|.|TRBJ2-6
TGTGCCAGCAGTCCCCAACCCGGGAGTTCTGGGGCCAACGTCCTGACTTTC
CASSPQPGSSGANVLTF
>few|TRBV7-3|TRBD1|TRBJ1-2
TGTGCCAGCAGCTCCGGACAGGGTTTCTATGGCTACACCTTC
CASSSGQGFYGYTF
>.|TRBV9|.|TRBJ1-1
TGTGCCAGCAGCTTAGGCCAACGTGGCTACACTGAAGCTTTCTTT
CASSLGQRGYTEAFF
>.|TRBV14|.|TRBJ2-7
TGTGCCAGCAGCCGACCGCAGGACTCCTACGAGCAGTACTTC
CASSRPQDSYEQYF
>many|TRBV7-8|.|TRBJ2-5
TGTGCCAGCAGCTTAGGGGACGGGGGGCGAGGGGAGACCCAGTACTTC
CASSLGDGGRGETQYF